This T cell receptor beta chain originates from a study of siplizumab effects on memory and regulatory T cells. CDR1 is LNHDA and CDR2 is SQIVND in the germline V gene (reference sequence). Between the trimmed V and J ends, which lost 3 bases and 6 bases, there was a span of 12 bases. This CDR3 has 14 residues. Generated by immunoSEQ multiplex PCR, the TCRdb table keeps only in-frame clones and is missing some. This sample has about 100,000 clones; about 95% occur once, and the top ten carry roughly 1.3%. The chain carries TRBV19 and TRBJ2-4; D may match TRBD1 or TRBD2 (6 bases each). The source is a human donor in good health. Sequenced input: non-Treg CD4+ T cells sorted from blood. The CDR3 nucleotides are TGTGCCAGTAGTATGTCGGGGGCCTCAAACATTCAGTACTTC. Amino acid sequence: CASSMSGASNIQYF.